Listed here is a single T cell receptor beta chain. This sample was included in a study of T-cell memory formation after mild COVID-19. The authors produced TCR alpha and TCR beta cDNA libraries with sample barcodes and UMIs by 5'RACE using constant-segment primers. TCRdb passed the 5' RACE reads through MiXCR, listing each CDR3 protein once. This table holds just over 400,000 distinct CDR3 sequences, less than 25% found once. Germline CDR1 GTSNPN, CDR2 SVGIG (reference sequence). The CDR3 is 12 residues long. The V and J ends lost 3 bases and 5 bases respectively, with 11 bases between them. The sample consisted of PBMCs or a T cell subset sorted from them (not recorded which). The receptor was derived from an adult woman who had mild COVID-19 (a few samples of this study predate the infection). Cell type and time point are not known. This sequence joins TRBV30 and TRBJ2-7; D perhaps matches TRBD1 (5 bases). CDR3 sequence reads: CAWSPQGHEQYF. The DNA for the CDR3 is TGTGCCTGGAGCCCGCAGGGCCACGAGCAGTACTTC.